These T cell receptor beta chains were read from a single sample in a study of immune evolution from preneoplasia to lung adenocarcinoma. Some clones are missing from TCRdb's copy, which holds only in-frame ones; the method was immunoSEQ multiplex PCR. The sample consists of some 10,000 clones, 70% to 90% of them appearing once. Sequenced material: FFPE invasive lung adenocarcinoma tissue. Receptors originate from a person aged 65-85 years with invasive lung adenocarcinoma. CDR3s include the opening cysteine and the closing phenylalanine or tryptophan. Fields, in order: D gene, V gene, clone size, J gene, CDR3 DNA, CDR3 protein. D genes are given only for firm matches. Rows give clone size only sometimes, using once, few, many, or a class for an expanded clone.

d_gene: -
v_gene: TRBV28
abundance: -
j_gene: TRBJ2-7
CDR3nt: TGTGCCAGCAGTTTCCCCCTCGGACAGCTGGAAACCTACGAGCAGTACTTC
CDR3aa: CASSFPLGQLETYEQYF

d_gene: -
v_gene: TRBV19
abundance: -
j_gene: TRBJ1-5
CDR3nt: TGTGCCAGTAGTATAGATCTCTTCCAGAATCAGCCCCAGCATTTT
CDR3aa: CASSIDLFQNQPQHF

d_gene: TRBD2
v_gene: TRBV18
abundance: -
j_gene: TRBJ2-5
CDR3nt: TGTGCCAGCTCCCTTAATCCAGCGGGGGTACAAGAGACCCAGTACTTC
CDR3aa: CASSLNPAGVQETQYF

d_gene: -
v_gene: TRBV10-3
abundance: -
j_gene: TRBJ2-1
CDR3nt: TGTGCCATCAGTGAGCCGGGGATTACCTACAATGAGCAGTTCTTC
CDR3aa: CAISEPGITYNEQFF

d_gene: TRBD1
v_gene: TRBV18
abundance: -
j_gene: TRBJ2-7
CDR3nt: TGTGCCAGCTCACCACCGGGACAGGGGGCGCAGGGCGAGCAGTACTTC
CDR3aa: CASSPPGQGAQGEQYF

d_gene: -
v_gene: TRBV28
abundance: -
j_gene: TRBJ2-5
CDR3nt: TGTGCCAGCAGTTTATTCAGGAGCGAGACCCAGTACTTC
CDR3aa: CASSLFRSETQYF

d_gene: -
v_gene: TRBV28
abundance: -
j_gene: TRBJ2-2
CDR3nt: TGTGCCAGCAGTTTATCCAAACGGGAGCTGTTTTTT
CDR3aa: CASSLSKRELFF

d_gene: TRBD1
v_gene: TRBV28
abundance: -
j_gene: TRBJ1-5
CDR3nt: TGTGCCAGCAGCCGGGACAGAACTCCGAGCAATCAGCCCCAGCATTTT
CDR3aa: CASSRDRTPSNQPQHF

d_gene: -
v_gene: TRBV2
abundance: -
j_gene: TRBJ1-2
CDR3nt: TGTGCCAGCAGTGACCGGGAAGGTTTCGGACGCTACACCTTC
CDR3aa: CASSDREGFGRYTF

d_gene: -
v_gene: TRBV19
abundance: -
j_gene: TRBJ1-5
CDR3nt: TGTGCCAGTAGCTCATCGAGGGGGGTAAATCAGCCCCAGCATTTT
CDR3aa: CASSSSRGVNQPQHF

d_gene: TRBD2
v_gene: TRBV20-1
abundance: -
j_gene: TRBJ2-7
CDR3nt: TGCTCAGCGGGAGGCCACCGCGAGCAGTACTTC
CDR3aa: CSAGGHREQYF

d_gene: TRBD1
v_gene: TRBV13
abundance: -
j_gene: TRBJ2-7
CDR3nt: TGTGCCAGCAGCTTAGGTCAGGGGGTGGGATACGAGCAGTACTTC
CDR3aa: CASSLGQGVGYEQYF

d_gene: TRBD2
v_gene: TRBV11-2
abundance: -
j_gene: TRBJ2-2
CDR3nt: TGTGCCAGCAGCTTAGGCCCGAGACTAGCGGGGAACACCGGGGAGCTGTTTTTT
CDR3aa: CASSLGPRLAGNTGELFF

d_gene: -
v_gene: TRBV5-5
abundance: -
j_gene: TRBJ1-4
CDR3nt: TGTGCCAGCAACCGACAGTTTTCTGCAACTAATGAAAAACTGTTTTTT
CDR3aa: CASNRQFSATNEKLFF

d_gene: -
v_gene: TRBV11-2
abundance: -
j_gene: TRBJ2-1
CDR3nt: TGTGCCAGCAGCTTAGATCTCGAGGGAGAGCAGTTCTTC
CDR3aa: CASSLDLEGEQFF

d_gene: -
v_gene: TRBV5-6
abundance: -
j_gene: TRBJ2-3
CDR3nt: TGTGCCAGCAGCTTGTGGACTAGCACAGATACGCAGTATTTT
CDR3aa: CASSLWTSTDTQYF

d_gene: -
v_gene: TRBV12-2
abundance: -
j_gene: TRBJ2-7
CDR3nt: TGTGCAAGTCCACGACAGGGGGCAGACGAGCAGTACTTC
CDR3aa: CASPRQGADEQYF

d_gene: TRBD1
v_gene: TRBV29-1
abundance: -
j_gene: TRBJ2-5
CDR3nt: TGCAGCGCTTCAGGGGGAATAGAGCAGTACTTC
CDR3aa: CSASGGIEQYF

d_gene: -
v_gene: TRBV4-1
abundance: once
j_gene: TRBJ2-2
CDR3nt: TGCGCCAGCAGCCAAGTTAGTCTAGCGAGAACCGGGGAGCTGTTTTTT
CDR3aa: CASSQVSLARTGELFF

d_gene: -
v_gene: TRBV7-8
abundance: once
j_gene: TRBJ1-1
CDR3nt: TGTGCCAGCAGCTTAGGAGGGATGGACACTGAAGCTTTCTTT
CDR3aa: CASSLGGMDTEAFF

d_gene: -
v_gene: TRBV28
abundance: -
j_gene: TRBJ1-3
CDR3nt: TGTGCCAGCAAAGTAACCGCCAGAAACACCATATATTTT
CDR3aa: CASKVTARNTIYF

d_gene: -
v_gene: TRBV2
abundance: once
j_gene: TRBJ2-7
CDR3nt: TGTGCCAGCAGCAATACGTGGAACGAGCAGTACTTC
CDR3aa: CASSNTWNEQYF

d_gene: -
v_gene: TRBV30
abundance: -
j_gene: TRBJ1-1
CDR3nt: TGTGCCTGGAATCCGGGGAACACTGAAGCTTTCTTT
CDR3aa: CAWNPGNTEAFF

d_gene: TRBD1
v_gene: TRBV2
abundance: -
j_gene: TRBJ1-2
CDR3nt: TGTGCCAGCAACCTACAGGGGTACTATGGCTACACCTTC
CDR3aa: CASNLQGYYGYTF

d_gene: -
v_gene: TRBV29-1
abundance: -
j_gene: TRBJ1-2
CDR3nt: TGCAGCGCCAGGGGAGATGATGGCTACACCTTC
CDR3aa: CSARGDDGYTF

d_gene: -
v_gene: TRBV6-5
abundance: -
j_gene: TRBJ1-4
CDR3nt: TGTGCCAGCAGCTACGGGGACCGGCGTGAAAAACTGTTTTTT
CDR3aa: CASSYGDRREKLFF

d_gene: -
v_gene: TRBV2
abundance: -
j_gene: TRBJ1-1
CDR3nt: TGTGCCAGCAGTGAAGACCTGGGGAACACTGAAGCTTTCTTT
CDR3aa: CASSEDLGNTEAFF

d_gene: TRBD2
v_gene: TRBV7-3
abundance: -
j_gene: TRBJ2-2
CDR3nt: TGTGCCAGCCGCCGGGGGGGCGGGACCGGGGAGCTGTTTTTT
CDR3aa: CASRRGGGTGELFF

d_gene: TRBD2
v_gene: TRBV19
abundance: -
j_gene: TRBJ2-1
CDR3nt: TGTGCCAGTAGTATAGGGACTAGCGGGCCTTACAATGAGCAGTTCTTC
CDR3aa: CASSIGTSGPYNEQFF

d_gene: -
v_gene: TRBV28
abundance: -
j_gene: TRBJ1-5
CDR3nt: TGTGCGTCACATAGCAATCAGCCCCAGCATTTT
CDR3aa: CASHSNQPQHF

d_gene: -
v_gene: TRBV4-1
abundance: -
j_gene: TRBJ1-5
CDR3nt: TGCGCCAGCTCACCGGGGGGGGTCGGTCAGCCCCAGCATTTT
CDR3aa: CASSPGGVGQPQHF

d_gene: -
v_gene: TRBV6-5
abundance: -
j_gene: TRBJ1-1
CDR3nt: TGTGCCAGCAGCCTGCAGGACACGGTCACTGAAGCTTTCTTT
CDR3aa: CASSLQDTVTEAFF

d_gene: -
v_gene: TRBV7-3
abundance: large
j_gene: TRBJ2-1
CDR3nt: TGTGCCAGCAGCTTGGGCCTCCCGGGTAACAATGAGCAGTTCTTC
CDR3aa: CASSLGLPGNNEQFF